These T cell receptor beta chains were read from a single sample in a study of T cells in Graves' hyperthyroidism and ophthalmopathy. TCRdb fed the multiplex PCR reads into MiXCR, producing one record per CDR3 protein. The sample contains around 600,000 distinct CDR3 sequences, about 14% of which appear only once. The sequenced sample was blood. The receptors here all came from a woman between 18 and 29 years old with Graves' ophthalmopathy. The CDR3 runs from the conserved cysteine through the conserved F or W. D genes are given only for firm matches. Clone size, where shown, is once, few, many, or a class for clones that have expanded.

TRBD1	NA	12	TRBV11-2	TRBJ2-5	TGTGCCAGCAGCCCCGAACCGGGACAGGGGGACTTC	CASSPEPGQGDF
TRBD2	few	16	TRBV7-3	TRBJ2-1	TGTGCCAGCAGCTTAATAGGCGGGAGGGTGAGCAATGAGCAGTTCTTC	CASSLIGGRVSNEQFF
TRBD2	NA	24	TRBV9	TRBJ2-2	TGTGCCAGCAGCGCTGAATTCAGGCCCCCGGCTAGCGGGAGTGGGGGGGTTGGGACCGGGGAGCTGTTTTTT	CASSAEFRPPASGSGGVGTGELFF
TRBD2	many	16	TRBV6-2/TRBV6-3	TRBJ2-5	TGTGCCAGCAGTTACTCGACCGGGACTAGCAAAGAGACCCAGTACTTC	CASSYSTGTSKETQYF
TRBD2	NA	16	TRBV7-9	TRBJ2-7	TGTGCCAGCAGCCCCCAGGGGGGACTAGCGGTATACGAGCAGTACTTC	CASSPQGGLAVYEQYF
TRBD2	NA	20	TRBV11-3	TRBJ2-3	TGTGCCAGCAGCTTCCTCCGGACTAGCGGTTTCCACCCCGGGGCAGATACGCAGTATTTT	CASSFLRTSGFHPGADTQYF
NA	NA	14	TRBV12-3/TRBV12-4	TRBJ1-5	TGTGCCAGCAGTTCCCCTACGGGGGACCAGCCCCAGCATTTT	CASSSPTGDQPQHF
NA	few	12	TRBV15	TRBJ2-1	TGTGCCACCAGCAGAGATTATAGGGAGCAGTTCTTC	CATSRDYREQFF
TRBD2	many	17	TRBV20-1	TRBJ2-2	TGCAGTGCTAGAGATCTTCGGGGCGGGAGAGGTGTGAGGGAGCTGTTTTTT	CSARDLRGGRGVRELFF
TRBD2	many	13	TRBV27	TRBJ2-7	TGTGCCAGCGGGACTAGCGGACTCTACGAGCAGTACTTC	CASGTSGLYEQYF
NA	many	17	TRBV6-1	TRBJ2-2	TGTGCCAGCAGCGAATCCCAGAAATACCGCAGGACCGGGGAGCTGTTTTTT	CASSESQKYRRTGELFF
NA	few	15	TRBV6-2/TRBV6-3	TRBJ2-4	TGTGCCAGCATTCACCCATTTAGGCCCAGGGGCGTTCAGTACTTC	CASIHPFRPRGVQYF
NA	NA	14	TRBV25-1	TRBJ2-1	TGTGCCAGCAGTGAATCTAGGGCCTACAATGAGCAGTTCTTC	CASSESRAYNEQFF
NA	many	15	TRBV29-1	TRBJ2-4	TGCAGCGTTGTAGGTTCCGTGACACCCAAAAACATTCAGTACTTC	CSVVGSVTPKNIQYF
NA	NA	17	TRBV11-2	TRBJ2-1	TGTGCCAGCAGCTTAGAACAGGGTCCGGGATTCAACAATGAGCAGTTCTTC	CASSLEQGPGFNNEQFF
TRBD2	NA	14	TRBV7-2	TRBJ2-7	TGTGCCAGCAGCCCCGGGAGCGGGAGAGAAGAGCAGTACTTC	CASSPGSGREEQYF
TRBD1	once	19	TRBV28	TRBJ1-1	TGTGCCAGCAGTTTTCACAGGGGGCTCAGGGGGGACTTGAACACTGAAGCTTTCTTT	CASSFHRGLRGDLNTEAFF
NA	NA	16	TRBV14	TRBJ2-7	TGTGCCAGCAGCCCGTCCTGGGGAACCCTTTCCTACGAGCAGTACTTC	CASSPSWGTLSYEQYF
NA	NA	14	TRBV18	TRBJ1-1	TGTGCCAGCTCATCCTGGGAGGGAACAACTGAAGCTTTCTTT	CASSSWEGTTEAFF
NA	few	14	TRBV2	TRBJ2-7	TGTGCCAGCAGTGAACGGGAATCAGTTCTCGAGCAGTACTTC	CASSERESVLEQYF
TRBD2	few	19	TRBV3-1	TRBJ2-4	TGTGCCAGCAGCCAAGTTCGCCTAGCGGGAGATCGAGGCAAAAACATTCAGTACTTC	CASSQVRLAGDRGKNIQYF
TRBD1	many	16	TRBV3-1	TRBJ2-7	TGTGCCAGCAGCCAATGGGACCTTGGGACAGGGATCGAGCAGTACTTC	CASSQWDLGTGIEQYF
NA	many	14	TRBV27	TRBJ2-3	TGTGCCAGCAGTTTGTACGGAAACACAGATACGCAGTATTTT	CASSLYGNTDTQYF
NA	NA	15	TRBV7-7	TRBJ2-1	TGTGCTAGCAGCACTGGACGGACCTTAAATAATGAGCAGTTCTTC	CASSTGRTLNNEQFF
NA	NA	14	TRBV6-2/TRBV6-3	TRBJ2-2	TGTGCCAGCAGTTACCGAGACGGCACCGGGGAGCTGTTTTTT	CASSYRDGTGELFF
NA	NA	12	TRBV27	TRBJ2-1	TGTGCCAGCCAGCGGACCTACAATGAGCAGTTCTTC	CASQRTYNEQFF
TRBD2	NA	15	TRBV19	TRBJ2-3	TGTGCCAGTAGTATAATAGCGGGAGTGGTCGATACGCAGTATTTT	CASSIIAGVVDTQYF
NA	NA	18	TRBV7-2	TRBJ2-5	TGTGCCAGCAGCCAAGATCCTCGAGTTGGTCTAGTGGGGGAGACCCAGTACTTC	CASSQDPRVGLVGETQYF
TRBD1	many	14	TRBV20-1	TRBJ1-2	TGCAGTGCCACTCTGGGACAGGGGGTTTATGGCTACACCTTC	CSATLGQGVYGYTF
TRBD2	few	14	TRBV20-1	TRBJ2-4	TGCAGTGCTGGGACTAGGCGGGCCGAAAACATTCAGTACTTC	CSAGTRRAENIQYF
NA	many	12	TRBV9	TRBJ2-3	TGTGCCAGCAGCGTAGGCCAAGATACGCAGTATTTT	CASSVGQDTQYF
TRBD1	many	18	TRBV12-5	TRBJ2-1	TGTGCTAGTGGCAATTCCCTACGACAGGGGAGGTCCTACAATGAGCAGTTCTTC	CASGNSLRQGRSYNEQFF
TRBD2	many	15	TRBV7-3	TRBJ2-3	TGTGCCAGCAGTATGAGGACTAGCGGCACAGATACGCAGTATTTT	CASSMRTSGTDTQYF
TRBD1	many	15	TRBV5-1	TRBJ2-3	TGCGCCAGCAGCCCGAGCAGGGGGCGCACAGATACGCAGTATTTT	CASSPSRGRTDTQYF
TRBD2	few	16	TRBV7-2	TRBJ2-7	TGTGCCAGCAGCCCCGGACTAGCGGGAGACTCCTACGAGCAGTACTTC	CASSPGLAGDSYEQYF
NA	few	16	TRBV4-1	TRBJ1-5	TGCGCCAGCAGCCCCTACCCCAGGGGCAGCAATCAGCCCCAGCATTTT	CASSPYPRGSNQPQHF
TRBD2	many	17	TRBV5-1	TRBJ2-7	TGCGCCAGCAGCTCGGGACTAGCGGGAGGTACCTCCTACGAGCAGTACTTC	CASSSGLAGGTSYEQYF
NA	NA	13	TRBV12-3/TRBV12-4	TRBJ1-2	TGTGCCAGCAGTTACGGGGGGGCGCTTGGCTGCACCTTC	CASSYGGALGCTF
NA	few	16	TRBV7-3	TRBJ2-1	TGTGCCAGCAGCTGGGTGGGACTGGGGGGATTCAATGAGCAGTTCTTC	CASSWVGLGGFNEQFF
NA	many	12	TRBV11-2	TRBJ1-2	TGTGCCAGCAGCGACGCCCGCTATGGCTACACCTTC	CASSDARYGYTF
NA	many	15	TRBV10-3	TRBJ2-2	TGTGCCATCAGTGAGTCGAACGGGGGCACCGGGGAGCTGTTTTTT	CAISESNGGTGELFF
TRBD2	NA	15	TRBV5-1	TRBJ2-3	TGCGCCAGCAGCCAGCTAGCGGTTTACACAGATACGCAGTATTTT	CASSQLAVYTDTQYF
NA	NA	14	TRBV28	TRBJ2-7	TGTGCCAGCAGCACCTCAGGTAGGGCACCCGAGCAGTACTTC	CASSTSGRAPEQYF
TRBD1	NA	15	TRBV30	TRBJ1-5	TGTGCCTGGAGTGTAGGGACAGCTAGCAATCAGCCCCAGCATTTT	CAWSVGTASNQPQHF
TRBD1	few	16	TRBV14	TRBJ1-3	TGTGCCAGCAGCCAGAGGACAGGAGGCTCTGGAAACACCATATATTTT	CASSQRTGGSGNTIYF
TRBD2	many	17	TRBV2	TRBJ2-7	TGTGCCAGCAGCGACATAGCGGGACCCCGATCCTCCTACGAGCAGTACTTC	CASSDIAGPRSSYEQYF
NA	many	14	TRBV2	TRBJ2-5	TGTGCCAGCAGGGCCCCAGGGTCCCAAGAGACCCAGTACTTC	CASRAPGSQETQYF
TRBD2	NA	16	TRBV12-3/TRBV12-4	TRBJ2-3	TGTGCCAGCAGTTTAAGGCTAGCGGGAGAGATAGATACGCAGTATTTT	CASSLRLAGEIDTQYF
NA	NA	16	TRBV5-6	TRBJ1-4	TGTGCCAGCAGCTTGAACGCCTGGGCAACTAATGAAAAACTGTTTTTT	CASSLNAWATNEKLFF
NA	many	14	TRBV11-2	TRBJ2-7	TGTGCCAGCAGCTTATATTCTAATTCCTACGAGCAGTACTTC	CASSLYSNSYEQYF
NA	many	16	TRBV25-1	TRBJ2-7	TGTGCCAGCAGTGGGGAAGAAGGGACCAAACCCTACGAGCAGTACTTC	CASSGEEGTKPYEQYF
NA	many	14	TRBV7-2	TRBJ1-5	TGTGCCAGCAGCTTAGAACGGGAGGGGTGGCCCCAGCATTTT	CASSLEREGWPQHF
NA	few	15	TRBV18	TRBJ2-2	TGTGCCAGCTCACCAAGAAGGGATTACACCGGGGAGCTGTTTTTT	CASSPRRDYTGELFF
TRBD1	many	20	TRBV6-8	TRBJ2-7	TGTGCCAGCAGTTACTCGATTTTTAACCACTCCGGGACAGGAGCCTACGAGCAGTACTTC	CASSYSIFNHSGTGAYEQYF
NA	NA	14	TRBV7-9	TRBJ2-3	TGTGCCAGCAGCCCCGCCTCAAGAACAGATACGCAGTATTTT	CASSPASRTDTQYF
NA	many	15	TRBV28	TRBJ1-2	TGTGCCAGCAGTTTACCGACGGCGGGTTATGATGGCTACACCTTC	CASSLPTAGYDGYTF
NA	many	14	TRBV20-1	TRBJ1-4	TGCAGTGCTAGAGTGGCAGAAACTAATGAAAAACTGTTTTTT	CSARVAETNEKLFF
NA	many	12	TRBV2	TRBJ1-1	TGTGCCAGCGATAGGGGGGATACTGAAGCTTTCTTT	CASDRGDTEAFF
NA	many	13	TRBV3-1	TRBJ2-5	TGTGCCAGCAGCCAAGACGAGTTGGAGACCCAGTACTTC	CASSQDELETQYF
TRBD1	many	14	TRBV5-5	TRBJ1-4	TGTGCCAGCAGACAGGACAGGGGAGAAGAAAAACTGTTTTTT	CASRQDRGEEKLFF